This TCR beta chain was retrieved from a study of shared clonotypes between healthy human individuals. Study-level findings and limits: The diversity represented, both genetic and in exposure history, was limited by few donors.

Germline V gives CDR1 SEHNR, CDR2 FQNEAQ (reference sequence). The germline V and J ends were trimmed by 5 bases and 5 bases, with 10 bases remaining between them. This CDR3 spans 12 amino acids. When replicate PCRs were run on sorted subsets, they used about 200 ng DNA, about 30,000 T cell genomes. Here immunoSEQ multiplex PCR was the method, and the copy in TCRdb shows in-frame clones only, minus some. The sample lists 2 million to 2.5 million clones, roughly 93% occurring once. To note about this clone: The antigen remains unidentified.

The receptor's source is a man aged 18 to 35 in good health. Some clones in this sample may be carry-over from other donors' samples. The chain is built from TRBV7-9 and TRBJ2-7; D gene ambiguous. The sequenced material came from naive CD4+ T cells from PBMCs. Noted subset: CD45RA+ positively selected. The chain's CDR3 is CASSPEGNEQYF. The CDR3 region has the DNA TGTGCCAGCAGCCCGGAAGGGAACGAGCAGTACTTC.